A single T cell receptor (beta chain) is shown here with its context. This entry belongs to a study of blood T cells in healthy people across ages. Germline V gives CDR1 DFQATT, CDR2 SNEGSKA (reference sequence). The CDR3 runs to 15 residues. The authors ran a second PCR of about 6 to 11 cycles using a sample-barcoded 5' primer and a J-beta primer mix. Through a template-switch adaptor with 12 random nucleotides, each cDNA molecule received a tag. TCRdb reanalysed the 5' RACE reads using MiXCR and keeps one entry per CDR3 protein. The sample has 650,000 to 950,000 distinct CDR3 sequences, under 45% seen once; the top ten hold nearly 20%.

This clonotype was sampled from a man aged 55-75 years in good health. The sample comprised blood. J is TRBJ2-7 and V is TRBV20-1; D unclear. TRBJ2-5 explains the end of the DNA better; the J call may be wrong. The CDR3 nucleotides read TGCAGTGCCTCCAGGCTAGTAGGAGACCAAGAGACCCAGTACTTC. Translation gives CSASRLVGDQETQYF.